One T cell receptor beta chain is described in this entry. Per the original methods: Reference gene primer amplification gave nucleated cell count estimates. Measured with immunoSEQ multiplex PCR; TCRdb has only the in-frame clones, and not every one. V and J calls and clone size are copied from that table; D and trimming were computed from the DNA. This table holds about 98,000 clones, approximately 89% found once. The record originates from a study of blood T cell repertoires in COVID-19. Study-wide context: Collection of acute and convalescent COVID-19 samples took place in the United States, Italy and Spain.

This CDR3 comprises 13 residues. Germline values: CDR1 LNHDA, CDR2 SQIVND (reference sequence). Trimming cost V 4 bases and J 3 bases; bases outside gene matches: 3. This TCR derives from a man over 45 with acute or convalescent COVID-19. The chain is built from TRBV19 and TRBJ2-7; TRBD1 agrees at 7 bases. The sequenced material came from peripheral blood. The CDR3 DNA sequence: TGTGCCAGTAGTAGGGGACAGTACTACGAGCAGTACTTC. It translates to CASSRGQYYEQYF. The whole variable domain, remainder taken from reference TRBV19 and TRBJ2-7, is DGGITQSPKYLFRKEGQNVTLSCEQNLNHDAMYWYRQDPGQGLRLIYYSQIVNDFQKGDIAEGYSVSREKKESFPLTVTSAQKNPTAFYLCASSRGQYYEQYFGPGTRLTVT.